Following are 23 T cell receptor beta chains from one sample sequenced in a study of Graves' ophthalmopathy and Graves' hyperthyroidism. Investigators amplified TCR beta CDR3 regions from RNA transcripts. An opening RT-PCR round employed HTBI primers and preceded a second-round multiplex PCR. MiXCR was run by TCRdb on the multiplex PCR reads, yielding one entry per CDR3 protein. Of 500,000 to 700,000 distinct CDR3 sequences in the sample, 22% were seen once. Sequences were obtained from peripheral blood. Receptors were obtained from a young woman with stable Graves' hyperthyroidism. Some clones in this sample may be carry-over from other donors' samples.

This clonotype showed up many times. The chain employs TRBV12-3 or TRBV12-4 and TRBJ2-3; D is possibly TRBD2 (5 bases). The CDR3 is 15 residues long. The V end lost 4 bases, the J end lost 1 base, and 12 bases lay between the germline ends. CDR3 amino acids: CASSSTRGGTDTQYF. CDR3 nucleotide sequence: TGTGCCAGCAGTTCAACTAGAGGCGGCACAGATACGCAGTATTTT.

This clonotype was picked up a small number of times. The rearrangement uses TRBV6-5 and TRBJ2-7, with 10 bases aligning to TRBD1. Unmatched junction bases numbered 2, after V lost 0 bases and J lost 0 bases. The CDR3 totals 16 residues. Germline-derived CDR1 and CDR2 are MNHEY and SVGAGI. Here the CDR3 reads CASSYSWTGGSYEQYF. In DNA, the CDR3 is TGTGCCAGCAGTTACTCGTGGACAGGGGGCTCCTACGAGCAGTACTTC.

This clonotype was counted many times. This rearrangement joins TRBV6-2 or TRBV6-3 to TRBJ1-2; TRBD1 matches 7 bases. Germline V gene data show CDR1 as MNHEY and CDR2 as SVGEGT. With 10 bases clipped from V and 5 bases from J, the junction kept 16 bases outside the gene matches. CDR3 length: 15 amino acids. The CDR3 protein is CATKSRGQRSYGYTF. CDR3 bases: TGTGCCACCAAAAGCCGGGGACAGCGGTCATATGGCTACACCTTC.

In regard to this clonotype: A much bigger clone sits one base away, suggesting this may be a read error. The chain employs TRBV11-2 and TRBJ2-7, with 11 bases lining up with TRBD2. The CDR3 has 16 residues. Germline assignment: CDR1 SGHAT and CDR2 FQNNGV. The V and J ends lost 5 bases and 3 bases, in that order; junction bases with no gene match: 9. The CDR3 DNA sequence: TGTGCCAGCAGCCCTGCTAGCGGGAGGTCCATCTACGAGCAGTACTTC. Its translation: CASSPASGRSIYEQYF.

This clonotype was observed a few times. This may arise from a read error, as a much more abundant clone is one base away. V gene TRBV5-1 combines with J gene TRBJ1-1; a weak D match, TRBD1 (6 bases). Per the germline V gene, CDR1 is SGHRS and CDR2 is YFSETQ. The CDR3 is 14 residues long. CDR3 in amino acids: CASRFTGTNTEACF. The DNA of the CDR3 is TGCGCCAGCAGATTCACAGGGACCAACACTGAAGCTTGCTTT. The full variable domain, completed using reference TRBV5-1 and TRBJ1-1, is KAGVTQTPRYLIKTRGQQVTLSCSPISGHRSVSWYQQTPGQGLQFLFEYFSETQRNKGNFPGRFSGRQFSNSRSEMNVSTLELGDSALYLCASRFTGTNTEACFGQGTRLTVV.

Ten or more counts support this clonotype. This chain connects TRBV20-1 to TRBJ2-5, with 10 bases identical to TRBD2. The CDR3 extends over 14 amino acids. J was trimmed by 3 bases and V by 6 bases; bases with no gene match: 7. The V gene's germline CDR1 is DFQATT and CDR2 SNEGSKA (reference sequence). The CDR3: CSAGTSERKETQYF. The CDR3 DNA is TGCAGTGCCGGGACTAGCGAAAGAAAAGAGACCCAGTACTTC.

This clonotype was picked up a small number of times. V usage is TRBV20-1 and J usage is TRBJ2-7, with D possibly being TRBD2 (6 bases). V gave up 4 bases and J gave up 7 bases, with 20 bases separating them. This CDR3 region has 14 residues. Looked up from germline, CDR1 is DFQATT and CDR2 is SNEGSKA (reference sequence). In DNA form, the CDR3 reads TGCAGTGCTAATTCTGACCGCCCCGGAGGGGAGCAGTACTTC. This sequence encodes CSANSDRPGGEQYF.

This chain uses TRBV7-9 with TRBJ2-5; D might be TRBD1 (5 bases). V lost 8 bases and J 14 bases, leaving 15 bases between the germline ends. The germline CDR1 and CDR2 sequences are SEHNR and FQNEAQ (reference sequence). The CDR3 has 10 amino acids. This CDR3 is CASAGQGLYF. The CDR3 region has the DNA TGTGCCAGCGCCGGCCAGGGCCTATACTTC.

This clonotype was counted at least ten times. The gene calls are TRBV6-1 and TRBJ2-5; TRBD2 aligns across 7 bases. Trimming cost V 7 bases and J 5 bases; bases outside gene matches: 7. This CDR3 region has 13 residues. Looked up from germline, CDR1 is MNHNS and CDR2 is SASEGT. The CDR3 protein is CASTSPGGETQYF. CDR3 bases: TGTGCCAGCACCTCTCCCGGGGGGGAGACCCAGTACTTC.

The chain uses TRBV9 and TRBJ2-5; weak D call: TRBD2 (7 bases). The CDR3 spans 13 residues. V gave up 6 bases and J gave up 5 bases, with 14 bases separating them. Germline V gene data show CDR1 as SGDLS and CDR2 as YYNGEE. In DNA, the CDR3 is TGTGCCAGCACCGAGGGGGGGGAGGAGACCCAGTACTTC. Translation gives CASTEGGEETQYF.

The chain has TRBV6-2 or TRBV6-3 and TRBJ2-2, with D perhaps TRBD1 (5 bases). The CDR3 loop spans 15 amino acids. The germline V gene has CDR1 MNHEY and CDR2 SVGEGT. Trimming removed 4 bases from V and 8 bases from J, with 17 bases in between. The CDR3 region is CASSLTEISPGELFF. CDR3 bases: TGTGCCAGCAGTTTGACAGAGATTTCACCGGGGGAGCTGTTTTTT.

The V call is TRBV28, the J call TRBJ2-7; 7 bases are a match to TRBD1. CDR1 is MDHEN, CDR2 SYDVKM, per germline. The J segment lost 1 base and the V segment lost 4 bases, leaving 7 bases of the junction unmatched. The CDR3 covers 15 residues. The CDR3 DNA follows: TGTGCCAGCAGTTGGACCGGGACAGATTCCTACGAGCAGTACTTC. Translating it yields CASSWTGTDSYEQYF.

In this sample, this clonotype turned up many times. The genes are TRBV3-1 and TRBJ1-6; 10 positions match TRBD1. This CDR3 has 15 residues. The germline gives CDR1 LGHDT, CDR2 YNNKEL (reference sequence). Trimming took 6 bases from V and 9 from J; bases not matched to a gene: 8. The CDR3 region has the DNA TGTGCCAGCAGAGATCGGACAGGGGGTCGTTCACCCCTCCACTTT. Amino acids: CASRDRTGGRSPLHF.

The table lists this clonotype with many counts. This chain's CDR3 is CASSDAGTNYGYTF. The CDR3 DNA is TGTGCCAGCAGCGACGCAGGGACTAACTATGGCTACACCTTC. The V and J genes are TRBV6-1 and TRBJ1-2; possibly TRBD1 for D (5 bases). With 6 bases removed from V and 0 bases from J, the gap between germline ends came to 11 bases. Germline V gene sequence: CDR1 MNHNS, CDR2 SASEGT. CDR3 length: 14 residues.

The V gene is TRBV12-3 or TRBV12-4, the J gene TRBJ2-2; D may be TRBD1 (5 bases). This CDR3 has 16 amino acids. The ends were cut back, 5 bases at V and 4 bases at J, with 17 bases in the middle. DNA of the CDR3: TGTGCCAGCAGTCGCCAGGGTTTGGCTACCACCGGGGAGCTGTTTTTT. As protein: CASSRQGLATTGELFF.

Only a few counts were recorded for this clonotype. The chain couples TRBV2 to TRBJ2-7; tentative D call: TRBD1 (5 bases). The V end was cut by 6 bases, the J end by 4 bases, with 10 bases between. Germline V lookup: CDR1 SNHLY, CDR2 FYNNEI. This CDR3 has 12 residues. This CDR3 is CASRKQVYEQYF. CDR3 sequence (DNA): TGTGCCAGCAGGAAACAGGTTTACGAGCAGTACTTC.

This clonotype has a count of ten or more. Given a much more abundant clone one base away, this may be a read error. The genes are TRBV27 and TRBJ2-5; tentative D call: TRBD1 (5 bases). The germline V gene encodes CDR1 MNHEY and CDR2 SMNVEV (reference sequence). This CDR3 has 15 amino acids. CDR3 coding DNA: TGTGCCAGCAGTGGGGCAAGTTTGGGTGAAGAGACCAAGTACTTC. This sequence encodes CASSGASLGEETKYF.

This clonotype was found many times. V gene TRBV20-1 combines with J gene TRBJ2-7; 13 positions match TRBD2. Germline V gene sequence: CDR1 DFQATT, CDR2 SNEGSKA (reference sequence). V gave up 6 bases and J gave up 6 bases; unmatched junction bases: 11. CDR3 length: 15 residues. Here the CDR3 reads CSASGLAGAAFEQYF. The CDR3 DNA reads TGCAGTGCCAGCGGACTAGCGGGAGCCGCCTTCGAGCAGTACTTC.

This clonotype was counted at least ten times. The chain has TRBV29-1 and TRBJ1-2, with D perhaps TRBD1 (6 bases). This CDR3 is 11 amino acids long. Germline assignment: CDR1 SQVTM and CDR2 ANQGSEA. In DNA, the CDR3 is TGCAGTGAATGGGGGGCGGAAGGCTACACCTTC. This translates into CSEWGAEGYTF.

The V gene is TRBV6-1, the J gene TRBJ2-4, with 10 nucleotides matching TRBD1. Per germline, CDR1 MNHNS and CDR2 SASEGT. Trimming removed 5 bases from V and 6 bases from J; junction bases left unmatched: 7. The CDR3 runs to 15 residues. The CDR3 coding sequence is TGTGCCAGCAGTCCGGGACAGGGGTTGGGAAACATTCAGTACTTC. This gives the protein CASSPGQGLGNIQYF.

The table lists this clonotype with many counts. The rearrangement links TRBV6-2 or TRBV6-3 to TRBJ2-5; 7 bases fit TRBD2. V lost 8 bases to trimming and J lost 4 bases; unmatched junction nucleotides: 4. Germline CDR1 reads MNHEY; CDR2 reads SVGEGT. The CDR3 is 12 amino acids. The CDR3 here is CASGRGGETQYF. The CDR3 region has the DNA TGTGCCAGCGGGAGGGGAGGAGAGACCCAGTACTTC.

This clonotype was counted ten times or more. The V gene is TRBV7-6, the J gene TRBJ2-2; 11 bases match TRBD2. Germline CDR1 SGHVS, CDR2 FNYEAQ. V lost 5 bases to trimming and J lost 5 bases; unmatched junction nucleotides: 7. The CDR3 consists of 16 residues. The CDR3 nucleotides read TGTGCCAGCAGCCCTGCTTCTAGCGGGGGGACCGGGGAGCTGTTTTTT. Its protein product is CASSPASSGGTGELFF. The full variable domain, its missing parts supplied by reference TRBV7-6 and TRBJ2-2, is GAGVSQSPRYKVTKRGQDVALRCDPISGHVSLYWYRQALGQGPEFLTYFNYEAQQDKSGLPNDRFSAERPEGSISTLTIQRTEQRDSAMYRCASSPASSGGTGELFFGEGSRLTVL.

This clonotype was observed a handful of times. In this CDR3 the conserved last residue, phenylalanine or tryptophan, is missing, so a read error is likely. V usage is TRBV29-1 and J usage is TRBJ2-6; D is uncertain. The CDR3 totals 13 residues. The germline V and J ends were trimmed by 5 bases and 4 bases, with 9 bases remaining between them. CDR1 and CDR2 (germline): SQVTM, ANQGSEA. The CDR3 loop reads CSVLGKGANVLTS. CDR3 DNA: TGCAGCGTTTTGGGGAAGGGGGCCAACGTCCTGACTTCC.